The sequence of this TCR beta chain was determined in a study of beta chain features in type 1 diabetes (dated by TCRdb to 2017 to 2018). Describing the broader study: Mean age, gender distribution, total cell number and subset yield were not different between patients and healthy donors. Across all samples, 107,917,701 sorted cells were examined, and cell number per subset correlated strongly with RNA yield. The study compared TCRB repertoires of sorted circulating CD4+ T cell subsets between recently diagnosed type 1 diabetes patients and matched healthy donors. Regulatory and stem cell-like memory subsets were obtained from only 8 patients and roughly eight healthy donors, while naive and central memory subsets were obtained from all 30 or so donors.

To note about this clone: Its antigen target is currently unknown. No base quality information exists; no much larger clone differs at one position.

The paper's findings and limits, for the study overall: A moderate but significant shortening of TCRB CDR3 length was observed in type 1 diabetes patients in all four CD4+ subsets. Naive, central memory and regulatory TCRB repertoires appeared more similar among patients than among healthy donors. PCR may preferentially amplify shorter templates, but because patient and control samples were amplified and corrected together, any resulting skew would affect both groups equally. Only small numbers of individuals were included in the HLA sub-analyses, which left unresolved whether HLA type had any influence on TCRB rearrangement. Fewer insertions and more nucleotide deletions at VDJ recombination sites were observed in patients with type 1 diabetes, implying thymic rearrangement abnormalities. Because cDNA rather than genomic DNA was sequenced, highly expressing activated cells could have been over-represented, although no difference in activation and CD3 levels was found between groups.

The High Capacity cDNA Reverse Transcription Kit was used to reverse transcribe all of the isolated RNA, meaning that expressed TCRB transcripts were what got sequenced. Naive, central memory and regulatory T cell samples underwent deep immunoSEQ sequencing, averaging about 3.5 million total reads per sample. Sorted cells were lysed in RLT buffer and RNA was extracted with DNase-treated RNeasy Micro or Mini kits, depending on cell number. Each cell subset was processed separately to prevent cross-contamination, with patient and healthy donor samples processed together. TCRB sequences were amplified from cDNA with the immunoSEQ multiplex PCR, producing 87-bp fragments spanning the CDR3 region. The amplicons were sequenced using the Illumina HiSeq platform. As for the authors' bioinformatics: PCR bias was computationally corrected using synthetic template baselines, reads within Hamming distance 2 were collapsed, and singletons that could not be merged were discarded. By aligning reads against IMGT, V, D and J genes, CDR3 length, and insertions or deletions at six rearrangement sites were assigned. Within each subset, clonotype counts were normalized to sorted cell number, after which true diversity and Gini coefficients were computed with the tcR R package. The overlap coefficient, calculated on TCRB nucleotide sequences, was used to quantify repertoire sharing. Out-of-frame TCRB sequences from naive cells were analyzed to stand in for the pre-selection repertoire. TCRdb took over this immuneACCESS table, retaining in-frame rearrangements with V and J assigned. Such tables are incomplete; in checked studies, under half of the missing clones stem from an unresolved V gene, and the remainder is unexplained. From that table come the V and J calls and clone size; the DNA was used to work out D and trimming. In this sample the table shows around 310,000 clones, roughly 12% of which occur a single time. Roughly 0.015% of the sample goes to the ten largest clones.

A single peripheral blood draw of approximately 100 mL on average was collected from each donor into heparinised tubes. A BD FACSAria II and a panel including CD45RO, CCR7, CD25, CD127, CD95 and CD27 were used to sort naive, central memory, regulatory and stem cell-like memory CD4+ T cells. All sorted populations exceeded 98% purity. PBMCs were isolated immediately by Lymphoprep density gradient centrifugation and stained directly without culture. Samples were stained and sorted in pairs, with one healthy donor and one patient per experiment, so that batch effects were minimized. There are 16 amino acids in the CDR3, from cysteine to phenylalanine inclusive. The only DNA kept is the CDR3, 48 bases in frame from the first base. Trimming takes 5 bases off V and 7 bases off J; junction bases not matched to a gene: 13. The germline V gene yields SGHVS for CDR1 and FQNEAQ for CDR2.

The chain is made from TRBV7-8 and TRBJ2-1; TRBD2 matches 8 bases in the middle. Sequenced sample: naive CD4+ T cells from blood. The label giving this sample's cell subset or site can be read as: true naive CD4+ T cells. This TCR was recovered from a young woman with type 1 diabetes. The DNA sequence is given as TGTGCCAGCAGCCCCCCCCCAGCGGGAGTGTTTAATGAGCAGTTCTTC. It encodes CASSPPPAGVFNEQFF.